The sequence of this T cell receptor beta chain was determined in a study of T cell responses to AZD1222 COVID-19 vaccine. Regarding the study as a whole: Nearly half of the spike-specific TCRs reportedly recognize variant regions that carry no mutations. White British donors predominated, females outnumbered males, and clonal diversity was possibly underestimated. Samples come after the peak T cell response, not at day 14. With dominance at 160-218 and 743-854, vaccine-associated CD4 TCRs spanned spike.

Per the germline V gene, CDR1 is SGHTA and CDR2 is FQGNSA. The CDR3 is made up of 15 amino acids. Unmatched junction bases numbered 4, after V lost 0 bases and J lost 5 bases. Remarks on this clone: What it binds is unknown.

Sequencing used immunoSEQ multiplex PCR; TCRdb keeps in-frame clones, though not all of them. Found here are about 92,000 clones, approximately 90% of them singletons; the top ten hold 7.5%. The starting material was peripheral blood, obtained on day 0 of AZD1222 vaccination. The chain links TRBV7-2 to TRBJ2-4; 7 nucleotides agree with TRBD2. This TCR was recovered from an adult in good health. CDR3 sequence: CASSLAASGENIQYF. CDR3 bases: TGTGCCAGCAGCTTAGCGGCTAGCGGCGAAAACATTCAGTACTTC.